The 17 T cell receptor beta chains presented below share a single source sample, sequenced in a study of identical twins. MiXCR, run by TCRdb on the 5' RACE reads, gives a single entry per CDR3 protein. The table lists 500,000 to 700,000 distinct CDR3 sequences, roughly 6.6% of them singletons. These data also featured in a second study, about yellow fever vaccine responses in identical twins.

The sequenced sample consisted of PBMCs. Receptor source: a woman between 18 and 29 years old in good health.

About this clonotype: This clone may be a read error of a much larger clone one base away. The rearrangement uses TRBV5-1 and TRBJ2-1; 7 bases fit TRBD2. The germline CDR1 and CDR2 sequences are SGHRS and YFSETQ. The CDR3 runs to 17 residues. The CDR3, as DNA: TGCGCCAGCAGCTTGGTCCCAGCGGGAAGCTCCTACGATGAGCAGTTCTTC. Translation gives CASSLVPAGSSYDEQFF. Supplemented by reference TRBV5-1 and TRBJ2-1, the full variable domain reads KAGVTQTPRYLIKTRGQQVTLSCSPISGHRSVSWYQQTPGQGLQFLFEYFSETQRNKGNFPGRFSGRQFSNSRSEMNVSTLELGDSALYLCASSLVPAGSSYDEQFFGPGTRLTVL.

This clonotype was found a few times. V is TRBV12-3 or TRBV12-4 and J is TRBJ2-1; TRBD2 might be the D (7 bases). The length of the CDR3 is 16 residues. The V gene lost 0 bases and the J gene lost 4 bases, with 13 bases spanning the gap. In DNA, the CDR3 is TGTGCCAGCAGTTTAGCGGGGGGGGCTCCGTACAATGAGCAGTTCTTC. Protein product: CASSLAGGAPYNEQFF.

The chain links TRBV20-1 to TRBJ2-3; TRBD2 matches at 10 bases. The V and J ends lost 0 bases and 2 bases, in that order; junction bases with no gene match: 5. The CDR3 loop spans 16 amino acids. Per germline, CDR1 DFQATT and CDR2 SNEGSKA (reference sequence). The CDR3 bases are TGCAGTGCTAGAGACCGGCTAGCGGGAGTCACAGATACGCAGTATTTT. Its translation is CSARDRLAGVTDTQYF.

This clonotype was seen only a few times. V gene TRBV14 combines with J gene TRBJ2-6, with a tentative D call TRBD1 (6 bases). Germline values: CDR1 SGHDN, CDR2 FVKESK. The CDR3 has 17 amino acids. V was trimmed by 1 base and J by 3 bases, leaving 13 bases between them. For the CDR3, the DNA is TGTGCCAGCAGCCAAGGAGGGGGTTGGTATGGGGCCAACGTCCTGACTTTC. Translating gives CASSQGGGWYGANVLTF.

This clonotype was picked up many times. The rearrangement joins TRBV12-3 or TRBV12-4 to TRBJ2-7, with D tentatively TRBD2 (5 bases). V dropped 3 bases and J dropped 2 bases, with 5 bases sitting between them. This CDR3 is built from 12 residues. CDR3 loop: CASSFGTYEQYF. DNA for the CDR3: TGTGCCAGCAGTTTCGGGACCTACGAGCAGTACTTC.

The table lists this clonotype with a few counts. The rearrangement joins TRBV29-1 to TRBJ2-7; 10 bases align to TRBD2. Per the germline V gene, CDR1 is SQVTM and CDR2 is ANQGSEA. This CDR3 is 13 amino acids long. Trimming cost V 7 bases and J 3 bases; bases outside gene matches: 6. For the CDR3, the DNA is TGCAGCGCCATTCTAGCGGGAGTCTACGAGCAGTACTTC. Amino acids: CSAILAGVYEQYF.

This clonotype was seen more than once but under ten times. The rearrangement links TRBV10-3 to TRBJ2-7; 7 bases match TRBD1. In germline, CDR1 is ENHRY, CDR2 SYGVKD. CDR3 length: 13 amino acids. J was trimmed by 1 base and V by 6 bases; bases with no gene match: 3. CDR3 coding DNA: TGTGCCATCAGCGAACAGGGGTCCTACGAGCAGTACTTC. This sequence encodes CAISEQGSYEQYF.

This clonotype was found a few times. This chain joins TRBV7-9 and TRBJ1-2; 10 bases agree with TRBD1. After removal of 7 bases from V and 6 bases from J, the junction contained 17 bases not matched to a gene. Germline assignment: CDR1 SEHNR and CDR2 FQNEAQ (reference sequence). This CDR3 is built from 17 residues. DNA of the CDR3: TGTGCCAGCACCCCGACTCCCGGGACAGGGGATTATAATGGCTACACCTTC. As protein: CASTPTPGTGDYNGYTF.

The chain's CDR3 is CATSAVSDRYSSYNEQFF. DNA for the CDR3: TGTGCCACCAGTGCTGTATCGGACAGATATAGCTCCTACAATGAGCAGTTCTTC. The chain has TRBV24-1 and TRBJ2-1, with D possibly matching TRBD1 (6 bases). This CDR3 spans 18 amino acids. Germline V gene sequence: CDR1 KGHDR, CDR2 SFDVKD. The V end lost 5 bases, the J end lost 0 bases, and 19 bases lay between the germline ends.

In this sample, this clonotype turned up a few times. The chain couples TRBV29-1 to TRBJ2-2, with 8 bases matching TRBD1. With V trimmed by 1 base and J by 7 bases, 11 bases remained unmatched. The germline gives CDR1 SQVTM, CDR2 ANQGSEA. The CDR3 runs 16 residues. This chain's CDR3 is CSVEGVTGGIGGELFF. The DNA for the CDR3 is TGCAGCGTTGAAGGGGTCACAGGGGGGATCGGCGGGGAGCTGTTTTTT.

This clonotype was counted at least ten times. The CDR3 nucleotides are TGCGCCAGCAGCGAAGGGGACTCTGGAAACACCATATATTTT. Its protein is CASSEGDSGNTIYF. The rearrangement joins TRBV5-1 to TRBJ1-3, with a possible D match to TRBD1 (5 bases). CDR1 and CDR2 (germline): SGHRS, YFSETQ. This CDR3 region has 14 residues. V lost 4 bases, J lost 0 bases, and 8 bases lay in between.

The chain links TRBV29-1 to TRBJ1-2, with TRBD1 as a possible D gene (5 bases). The germline V gene encodes CDR1 SQVTM and CDR2 ANQGSEA. Trimming removed 5 bases from V and 6 bases from J, with 10 bases in between. This CDR3 is 11 amino acids long. CDR3 residues: CSVSGIHGYTF. The CDR3 bases are TGCAGCGTTTCAGGGATTCATGGCTACACCTTC.

This clonotype was counted at least ten times. V usage is TRBV7-9 and J usage is TRBJ1-4, with a weak D call TRBD1 (6 bases). The CDR3 runs to 15 residues. Germline CDR1 and CDR2: SEHNR and FQNEAQ (reference sequence). Between the trimmed V and J ends, which lost 5 bases and 5 bases, there was a span of 15 bases. This CDR3 reads CASSPPGQPNEKLFF. In nucleotides, the CDR3 is TGTGCCAGCAGCCCCCCAGGACAGCCGAATGAAAAACTGTTTTTT.

This clonotype occurred a few times. V is TRBV5-4 and J is TRBJ2-1, with D perhaps matching TRBD1 (6 bases). The CDR3 has 14 residues. Trimming cost V 0 bases and J 8 bases, with 12 bases left between them. Germline V lookup: CDR1 SGHNT, CDR2 YYREEE (reference sequence). The chain's CDR3 is CASSLARGADEQFF. The DNA of the CDR3 is TGTGCCAGCAGCTTGGCCAGGGGCGCGGATGAGCAGTTCTTC. The full variable domain, completed using reference TRBV5-4 and TRBJ2-1, is ETGVTQSPTHLIKTRGQQVTLRCSSQSGHNTVSWYQQALGQGPQFIFQYYREEENGRGNFPPRFSGLQFPNYSSELNVNALELDDSALYLCASSLARGADEQFFGPGTRLTVL.

The chain joins TRBV20-1 to TRBJ1-2; possible D gene TRBD1, 5 bases. CDR1 and CDR2 (germline): DFQATT, SNEGSKA (reference sequence). The CDR3 is 15 amino acids. V lost 3 bases and J 1 base, leaving 15 bases between the germline ends. The CDR3: CSASHGQTINYGYTF. DNA for the CDR3: TGCAGTGCTAGCCATGGACAAACGATTAACTATGGCTACACCTTC.

This clonotype showed up many times. The rearrangement joins TRBV10-3 to TRBJ2-2; no clear D. This CDR3 is built from 15 residues. Per germline, CDR1 ENHRY and CDR2 SYGVKD. Between the trimmed V and J ends, which lost 3 bases and 5 bases, there was a span of 13 bases. CDR3 sequence: CAISEDGLQTGELFF. For the CDR3, the DNA is TGTGCCATCAGTGAAGATGGGTTGCAGACCGGGGAGCTGTTTTTT.

In this sample, this clonotype turned up a few times. The chain employs TRBV15 and TRBJ1-5; D unclear. The CDR3 length is 15 residues. Germline V CDR1 and CDR2: LNHNV, YYDKDF (reference sequence). Trimming removed 1 base at V and 0 bases at J, with 7 bases between. The CDR3 loop is CATSRVKVSNQPQHF. CDR3 DNA: TGTGCCACCAGCAGAGTCAAGGTTAGCAATCAGCCCCAGCATTTT.